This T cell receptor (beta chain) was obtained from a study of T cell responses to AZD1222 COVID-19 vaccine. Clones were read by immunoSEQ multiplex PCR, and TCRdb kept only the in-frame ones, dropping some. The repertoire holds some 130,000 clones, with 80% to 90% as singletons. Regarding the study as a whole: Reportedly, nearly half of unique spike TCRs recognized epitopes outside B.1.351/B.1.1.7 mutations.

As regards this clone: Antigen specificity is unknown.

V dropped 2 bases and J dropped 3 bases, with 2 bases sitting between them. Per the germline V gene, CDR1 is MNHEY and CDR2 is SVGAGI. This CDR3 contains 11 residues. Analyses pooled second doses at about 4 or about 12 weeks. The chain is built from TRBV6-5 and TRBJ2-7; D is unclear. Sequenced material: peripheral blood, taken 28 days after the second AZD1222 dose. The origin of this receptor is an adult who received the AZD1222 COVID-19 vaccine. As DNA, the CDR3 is TGTGCCAGCAGTTACAACTACGAGCAGTACTTC. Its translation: CASSYNYEQYF.